The 2 T cell receptor beta chains listed next were all sequenced from one sample in a study of T-cell reconstitution after alpha-beta-depleted transplantation in children. Study-wide results and caveats: Newly produced T cells mostly provided counts and TCRbeta diversity after one year, as hyperexpanded clones declined.

These TCRs are of unknown antigen specificity. For TCRbeta, the library was prepared with unique molecular identifiers. MiXCR was run by TCRdb on the PCR reads, yielding one entry per CDR3 protein. This table has 250,000 to 300,000 distinct CDR3 sequences, roughly 8.2% appearing once. The sample was peripheral blood, taken 360 days after TCRalphabeta/CD19-depleted stem cell transplant. The receptors here all came from a female patient between 2 and 10 years old who had a stem cell transplant for Fanconi anemia, so the T cells may come from the graft donor.

This clonotype was detected only a few times. Being one base from a much bigger clone, this may be a read error. The chain combines TRBV15 with TRBJ1-1, with D uncertain. V lost 0 bases and J 9 bases, leaving 8 bases between the germline ends. This CDR3 comprises 12 residues. Germline V gene sequence: CDR1 LNHNV, CDR2 YYDKDF (reference sequence). The CDR3 nucleotides are TGTGCCACCAGCAGAGATTTAACTCAAGCTTTCTTT. Protein: CATSRDLTQAFF.

CDR3 loop: CSARDLQGPETQYF. For the CDR3, the DNA is TGCAGTGCTAGAGATCTCCAGGGACCGGAGACCCAGTACTTC. The J gene is TRBJ2-5, the V gene TRBV20-1; either TRBD1 or TRBD2 may supply D (5 bases each). The CDR3 covers 14 residues. The V gene's germline CDR1 is DFQATT and CDR2 SNEGSKA (reference sequence). Trimming removed 0 bases at V and 5 bases at J, with 13 bases between.